Following are 5 T cell receptor beta chains from one sample sequenced in a study of T-cell memory formation after mild COVID-19 (dated by TCRdb to about 2021). The method was 5' RACE. Instrument used: Illumina NovaSeq 6000. TCRdb cleaned the public reads at Q25 with fastp, built clones with MiXCR and kept in-frame beta chains. Records with the same CDR3 protein are collapsed into one entry carrying the most frequent genes and DNA. This sample lists under 550,000 distinct CDR3 sequences; over 15% were detected once. 20% to 25% of the sample comes from the top ten. The material sequenced was PBMCs or a T cell subset sorted from them (not recorded which). Receptor source: a man aged 18 to 30 who had mild COVID-19 (a few samples of this study predate the infection). The sample titles of this study are shuffled in the database, so cell type and time point are left out; the donor was told from shared clones.

The chain carries TRBV7-2 and TRBJ2-2; 7 nucleotides line up with TRBD1. V trimming: 6 bases; J trimming: 1 base; junction bases outside the gene matches: 8. CDR1 is SGHTA and CDR2 is FQGNSA in the germline V gene. The CDR3 length is 16 residues. CDR3 sequence (DNA): TGTGCCAGCAGTCTTAGGGACAGCGGGAACACCGGGGAGCTGTTTTTT. It codes for CASSLRDSGNTGELFF.

This clonotype has a single count. The chain links TRBV27 to TRBJ1-4; a possible D gene is TRBD1 (5 bases). V gave up 6 bases and J gave up 4 bases, with 18 bases separating them. The germline CDR1 and CDR2 sequences are MNHEY and SMNVEV (reference sequence). This CDR3 spans 16 amino acids. The DNA of the CDR3 is TGTGCCAGCAGCCTCCATAGTGGGACTGGTAATGAAAAACTGTTTTTT. It translates to CASSLHSGTGNEKLFF.

This chain connects TRBV7-2 to TRBJ2-1, with D maybe TRBD2 (5 bases). The CDR3 covers 14 residues. CDR1 SGHTA and CDR2 FQGNSA come from the germline V gene. V lost 1 base to trimming and J lost 9 bases, with 13 bases between them. The chain's CDR3 is CASSLGRESLEQFF. The CDR3 bases are TGTGCCAGCAGCTTAGGAAGGGAGTCCCTTGAGCAGTTCTTC.

The rearrangement links TRBV12-3 or TRBV12-4 to TRBJ2-3; D uncertain. CDR3 size: 14 residues. The V end was cut by 5 bases, the J end by 4 bases, with 13 bases between. CDR3 residues: CASSARRSSDTQYF. Here the CDR3 DNA reads TGTGCCAGCAGTGCCCGACGGAGTTCAGATACGCAGTATTTT.

A few counts support this clonotype. The chain joins TRBV19 to TRBJ1-5; D gene uncertain. Trimming left V 1 base short and J 3 bases short, with 10 bases between. The CDR3 has 15 amino acids. The germline V gene encodes CDR1 LNHDA and CDR2 SQIVND (reference sequence). CDR3 nucleotides: TGTGCCAGTAGTATAGCCTACAGAAACAATCAGCCCCAGCATTTT. This sequence encodes CASSIAYRNNQPQHF.